The source of this TCR beta chain is a study of cytotoxic CD8 clonotypes in ibrutinib-treated CLL. Study-level information: Median treatment time before response sampling was over ten months, range 6 to 36.

Produced via immunoSEQ multiplex PCR; TCRdb's table is partial and in-frame only. This sample has 160,000 or so clones, with roughly four fifths found just once. This receptor was obtained from a human donor with chronic lymphocytic leukemia. The input for sequencing was PBMCs, taken after 12 months of ibrutinib treatment.

For the CDR3, the DNA is TGTGCCAGCAGTTTATCCGGGACAGGGAACGAGCAGTACTTC. It specifies CASSLSGTGNEQYF. The chain couples TRBV28 to TRBJ2-7; 9 bases match TRBD1. Trimming took 1 base from V and 5 from J; bases not matched to a gene: 3. Germline-derived CDR1 and CDR2 are MDHEN and SYDVKM. The CDR3 totals 14 residues.